These T cell receptor beta chains were read from a single sample in a study of T cell changes during pregnancy in multiple sclerosis. Repertoires were generated with immunoSEQ multiplex PCR, while TCRdb's copy carries only in-frame clones and drops some. The sample contains approximately 33,000 clones, roughly nine tenths of which appear only once. The sequencing here drew on CD4+ T cells from peripheral blood mononuclear cells, taken after pregnancy. All receptors derive from a female donor with multiple sclerosis, enrolled in a pregnancy study. Both conserved end residues are part of each CDR3. The D gene is left open where the match is weak. Clone size is given for some rows only: seen once, a few or many times, or a class if the clone is expanded.

TRBV29-1	TRBD1	TRBJ1-1	few	CSVLYRGLRAAFF	TGCAGCGTTCTCTACAGGGGGCTGAGGGCAGCTTTCTTT
TRBV11-2	-	TRBJ2-2	-	CASSLENTGPNTGELFF	TGTGCCAGCAGCTTAGAAAACACAGGCCCGAACACCGGGGAGCTGTTTTTT
TRBV9	TRBD1	TRBJ2-7	-	CASSTHGQGRSYEQYF	TGTGCCAGCAGCACCCACGGACAGGGACGCTCCTACGAGCAGTACTTC
TRBV6-5	TRBD2	TRBJ2-5	once	CASSAGTSGGETQYF	TGTGCCAGCAGTGCTGGGACTAGCGGGGGAGAGACCCAGTACTTC
TRBV4-1	TRBD2	TRBJ2-5	once	CASSQVPAGVGTQYF	TGCGCCAGCAGCCAAGTCCCAGCGGGGGTAGGGACCCAGTACTTC
TRBV18	TRBD2	TRBJ2-5	-	CASSPPSGGPGETQYF	TGTGCCAGCTCACCACCGTCGGGGGGGCCGGGAGAGACCCAGTACTTC
TRBV18	-	TRBJ2-3	-	CASSLRTDTQYF	TGTGCCAGCTCACTCAGAACAGATACGCAGTATTTT
TRBV28	TRBD1	TRBJ2-7	-	CASSFKQGAYTYEQYF	TGTGCCAGCAGTTTCAAACAGGGGGCCTATACCTACGAGCAGTACTTC
TRBV7-2	-	TRBJ1-2	-	CASSSTGLIYGYTF	TGTGCCAGCAGCTCGACGGGACTCATCTATGGCTACACCTTC
TRBV7-8	TRBD1	TRBJ2-7	-	CASSFGTGTYEQYF	TGTGCCAGCAGCTTTGGGACAGGAACCTACGAGCAGTACTTC
TRBV19	TRBD1	TRBJ2-7	-	CASGASQGAWGEQYF	TGTGCCAGTGGCGCATCGCAGGGGGCTTGGGGCGAGCAGTACTTC
TRBV7-6	TRBD1	TRBJ2-7	-	CASSPKTGVYEQYF	TGTGCCAGCAGCCCTAAAACAGGGGTCTACGAGCAGTACTTC
TRBV18	TRBD2	TRBJ2-1	-	CASSPRTSGNSYNEQFF	TGTGCCAGCTCACCACGGACTAGCGGGAACTCCTACAATGAGCAGTTCTTC
TRBV5-4	TRBD1	TRBJ2-5	-	CASSKNRGVAQETQYF	TGTGCCAGCAGCAAGAACAGGGGAGTGGCCCAAGAGACCCAGTACTTC
TRBV5-6	-	TRBJ1-5	-	CASSLGGEGQPQHF	TGTGCCAGCAGCTTGGGAGGGGAGGGTCAGCCCCAGCATTTT
TRBV18	-	TRBJ2-3	-	CASSPYAASSTDTQYF	TGTGCCAGCTCACCCTATGCAGCGTCTAGCACAGATACGCAGTATTTT
TRBV7-9	-	TRBJ1-1	few	CATSPQGKNTEAFF	TGTGCCACCTCCCCCCAGGGGAAGAACACTGAAGCTTTCTTT
TRBV5-1	TRBD1	TRBJ2-2	-	CASSPWGQGGSGELFF	TGCGCCAGCTCCCCATGGGGACAGGGTGGATCCGGGGAGCTGTTTTTT
TRBV19	-	TRBJ2-7	once	CASSIEDSTYEQYF	TGTGCCAGTAGTATAGAGGACAGCACCTACGAGCAGTACTTC
TRBV28	TRBD2	TRBJ2-1	-	CASSSTSGRPGEQFF	TGTGCCAGCAGTTCGACTAGCGGGAGGCCGGGGGAGCAGTTCTTC
TRBV27	-	TRBJ2-7	once	CASSFRPGLRTYEQYF	TGTGCCAGCAGTTTTCGTCCAGGGTTGAGAACCTACGAGCAGTACTTC
TRBV6-6	-	TRBJ2-2	few	CASGNTGELFF	TGTGCCTCGGGGAACACCGGGGAGCTGTTTTTT
TRBV27	TRBD1	TRBJ1-5	-	CASSPGQFNQPQHF	TGTGCCAGCAGCCCGGGACAGTTCAATCAGCCCCAGCATTTT
TRBV27	-	TRBJ2-7	-	CASRTSSYEQYF	TGTGCCAGCAGGACTAGCTCCTACGAGCAGTACTTC
TRBV14	TRBD1	TRBJ2-5	-	CASSQEGRGQETQYF	TGTGCCAGCAGCCAAGAGGGCAGGGGGCAAGAGACCCAGTACTTC
TRBV19	-	TRBJ2-7	-	CASSNLAGLSYEQYF	TGTGCCAGTAGCAATCTCGCGGGGCTTTCCTACGAGCAGTACTTC